Below are 3 T cell receptor beta chains sequenced from a single sample in a study of shared clonotypes between healthy human individuals. The method was immunoSEQ multiplex PCR; TCRdb's version includes in-frame clones alone and lacks a portion of them. There are some 2.1 million clones in the sample; over 85% occur only once, and 0.13% lies in the top ten. Specimen: naive CD4+ T cells sorted from blood. The subset here: CD45RA+ positively selected. These receptors all stem from a young man in good health.

The rearrangement joins TRBV11-2 to TRBJ2-1; 14 bases match TRBD2. The V gene end was trimmed by 4 bases and the J gene end by 9 bases; junction bases not matched to a gene: 8. The germline gives CDR1 SGHAT, CDR2 FQNNGV. The CDR3 has 16 residues. CDR3 in amino acids: CASSSRTSGRSGEQFF. The CDR3 nucleotides read TGTGCCAGCAGCTCTCGGACTAGCGGGAGGAGCGGTGAGCAGTTCTTC.

The V call is TRBV18, the J call TRBJ1-4; 7 positions match TRBD1. This CDR3 has 17 amino acids. V shed 6 bases, J shed 1 base, and the junction held 11 bases outside the gene matches. In germline, CDR1 is KGHSH, CDR2 LQKENI. The CDR3 loop reads CASSPRQGLLTNEKLFF. The CDR3 nucleotides read TGTGCCAGCTCGCCAAGACAGGGACTCTTAACTAATGAAAAACTGTTTTTT.

The CDR3 nucleotides are TGTGCCAGTAGCATTAATCAGGGGGCTACCTATGGCTACACCTTC. Translated: CASSINQGATYGYTF. This chain uses TRBV19 with TRBJ1-2, with 8 bases fitting TRBD1. With V trimmed by 6 bases and J by 4 bases, 10 bases remained unmatched. The CDR3 runs 15 residues. The germline V gene encodes CDR1 LNHDA and CDR2 SQIVND (reference sequence).